This TCR beta chain was sequenced for a study of blood T cell repertoires in COVID-19. Method: immunoSEQ multiplex PCR; TCRdb's copy keeps in-frame clones and lacks some. This sample has around 500,000 clones, with around 85% found just once. Sequenced material: PBMCs or T cells enriched from blood (not recorded which). The source is a woman aged 55-69 years who had recovered from COVID-19.

The CDR3 DNA follows: TGTGCCAGCAGTTTCTTTTCGGGGCAGGGAGGAGAAAAACTGTTTTTT. Translated, it gives CASSFFSGQGGEKLFF. V gene TRBV28 combines with J gene TRBJ1-4; tentative D call: TRBD1 (5 bases). The V and J ends lost 3 bases and 8 bases respectively, with 19 bases between them. CDR3 length: 16 residues. The germline V gene has CDR1 MDHEN and CDR2 SYDVKM.